This TCR beta chain was identified during a study of identical twins. TCRdb itself ran the 5' RACE reads through MiXCR, one entry per CDR3 protein. Of around 490,000 distinct CDR3 sequences detected, about 22% appear once; the ten largest clones hold 0.48%. The J segment lost 4 bases and the V segment lost 4 bases, leaving 4 bases of the junction unmatched. CDR1 is SNHLY, CDR2 FYNNEI, per germline. The CDR3 has 16 residues. The sample was also linked to a second study, of yellow fever vaccine responses in identical twins.

Material: CD4+ T cells sorted from blood. The chain employs TRBV2 and TRBJ2-3; 14 bases are a match to TRBD2. The receptor comes from a woman younger than 35 in good health. DNA of the CDR3: TGTGCCAGCAGTGGAGGGACTAGCGGGAGATCAGATACGCAGTATTTT. Its translation: CASSGGTSGRSDTQYF. Variable domain in full (rest from reference TRBV2 and TRBJ2-3): EPEVTQTPSHQVTQMGQEVILRCVPISNHLYFYWYRQILGQKVEFLVSFYNNEISEKSEIFDDQFSVERPDGSNFTLKIRSTKLEDSAMYFCASSGGTSGRSDTQYFGPGTRLTVL.